The T cell receptor beta chain under discussion was sequenced for a study of T cells in Graves' hyperthyroidism and ophthalmopathy. There were TCR beta CDR3 regions amplified from RNA transcripts. When the TCR CDR3 underwent first-round RT-PCR, the HTBI primer set was used. A single record per CDR3 protein comes from TCRdb applying MiXCR to the multiplex PCR reads. The sample lists approximately 690,000 distinct CDR3 sequences, less than 25% occurring once. Germline CDR1 LGHDT, CDR2 YNNKEL (reference sequence). This CDR3 contains 16 residues. The chain employs TRBV3-1 and TRBJ2-1, with 9 positions matching TRBD1. The closer fit of TRBJ2-7 to the DNA end suggests the J call may be wrong. The specimen sequenced was blood. The sequence was obtained from a man younger than 45 with Graves' ophthalmopathy. The CDR3 region is CASSYSGTGSYNEQYF. In DNA, the CDR3 is TGTGCCAGCAGTTACTCCGGGACAGGGTCCTACAATGAGCAGTACTTC.